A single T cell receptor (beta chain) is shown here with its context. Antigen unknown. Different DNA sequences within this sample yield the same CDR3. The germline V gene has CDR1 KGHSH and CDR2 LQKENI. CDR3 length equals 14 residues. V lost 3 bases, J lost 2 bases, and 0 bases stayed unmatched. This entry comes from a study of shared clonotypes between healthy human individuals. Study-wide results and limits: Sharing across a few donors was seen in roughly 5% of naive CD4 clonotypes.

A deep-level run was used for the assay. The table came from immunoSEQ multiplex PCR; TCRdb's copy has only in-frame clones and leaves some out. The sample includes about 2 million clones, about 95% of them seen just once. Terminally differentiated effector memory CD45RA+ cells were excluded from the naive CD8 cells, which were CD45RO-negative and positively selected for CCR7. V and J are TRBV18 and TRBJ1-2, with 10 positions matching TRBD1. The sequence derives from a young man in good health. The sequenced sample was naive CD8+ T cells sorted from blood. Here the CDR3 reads CASSPGQGNYGYTF. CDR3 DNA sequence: TGTGCCAGCTCACCGGGACAGGGGAACTATGGCTACACCTTC.